These 29 T cell receptor beta chains originate from one sample sequenced in a study of T cell changes during pregnancy in multiple sclerosis. Data came from immunoSEQ multiplex PCR; TCRdb stores just in-frame clones and leaves some out. This sample has tens of thousands of clones, with 80% to 95% found just once. Source: peripheral blood, taken in the third trimester of pregnancy. The receptors stem from a female donor in good health, enrolled as a control in a pregnancy study.

This chain connects TRBV6-5 to TRBJ2-1; D call uncertain. Trimming shortened V by 6 bases and J by 0 bases, and 12 bases separated the two germline ends. The germline V gene has CDR1 MNHEY and CDR2 SVGAGI. The CDR3 is made up of 15 amino acids. The CDR3 DNA reads TGTGCCAGCAGAGTTGAGCGATACTCCTACAATGAGCAGTTCTTC. Its protein product is CASRVERYSYNEQFF.

This clone has only one observation. The rearrangement uses TRBV7-8 and TRBJ1-5, with 9 bases that match TRBD1. With 0 bases clipped from V and 7 bases from J, the junction kept 7 bases outside the gene matches. This CDR3 has 16 amino acids. The germline CDR1 and CDR2 sequences are SGHVS and FQNEAQ. CDR3 sequence (DNA): TGTGCCAGCAGCTTAGCTGGAACAGGGGGCGACCAGCCCCAGCATTTT. Translation: CASSLAGTGGDQPQHF.

V gene TRBV11-1 combines with J gene TRBJ1-1; 7 bases are shared with TRBD1. CDR3 length: 14 amino acids. The V segment lost 4 bases and the J segment 1 base; nucleotides outside the gene matches: 3. The germline gives CDR1 SGHAT, CDR2 FQDESV (reference sequence). CDR3 protein: CASSSWTGNTEAFF. The CDR3 DNA follows: TGTGCCAGCAGCTCTTGGACAGGGAACACTGAAGCTTTCTTT.

The rearrangement joins TRBV19 to TRBJ2-3, with 10 bases aligning to TRBD2. V lost 4 bases, J lost 6 bases, and 10 bases stayed unmatched. The CDR3 covers 16 residues. Per the germline V gene, CDR1 is LNHDA and CDR2 is SQIVND (reference sequence). DNA for the CDR3: TGTGCCAGTAGTACGGGGAGCGGGGGGGCCCCCGATACGCAGTATTTT. The encoded protein is CASSTGSGGAPDTQYF.

V and J are TRBV2 and TRBJ2-7; D remains ambiguous. CDR1 and CDR2 from the germline V gene are SNHLY and FYNNEI. The V end lost 1 base, the J end lost 1 base, and 11 bases lay between the germline ends. This CDR3 is 15 amino acids long. CDR3 nucleotides: TGTGCCAGCAGTGAAGGTCCCCACAGTTCCTACGAGCAGTACTTC. It yields the protein CASSEGPHSSYEQYF.

V is TRBV29-1 and J is TRBJ2-4; 8 nucleotides match TRBD2. The ends lost 4 bases at V and 4 bases at J; junction bases unmatched: 9. CDR3 length: 15 amino acids. Looked up from germline, CDR1 is SQVTM and CDR2 is ANQGSEA. The CDR3 DNA reads as TGCAGCGTTGTTACAAGCGGGGGACCAAAAAACATTCAGTACTTC. This sequence encodes CSVVTSGGPKNIQYF.

The chain is built from TRBV19 and TRBJ2-7; 8 bases fit TRBD1. V lost 3 bases and J lost 1; bases outside the gene matches: 2. The CDR3 extends over 14 amino acids. CDR1 is LNHDA, CDR2 SQIVND, per germline (reference sequence). In DNA, the CDR3 is TGTGCCAGTAGTATTACAGGGGGGTCCTACGAGCAGTACTTC. It specifies CASSITGGSYEQYF.

In its sample, this clone was seen a few times. The chain links TRBV29-1 to TRBJ2-1, with D tentatively TRBD1 (6 bases). Germline CDR1 is SQVTM and CDR2 is ANQGSEA. CDR3 length: 13 amino acids. The V gene lost 1 base and the J gene lost 5 bases, with 9 bases spanning the gap. The CDR3 coding sequence is TGCAGCGTTGAAGGGACAGACAACAATGAGCAGTTCTTC. This sequence encodes CSVEGTDNNEQFF.

By frequency in the sample, this clone is medium-sized. The chain links TRBV6-4 to TRBJ2-6; 9 bases line up with TRBD1. J was trimmed by 2 bases and V by 4 bases; bases with no gene match: 0. The CDR3 runs 15 residues. Germline V gives CDR1 MRHNA, CDR2 SNTAGT. The CDR3 DNA follows: TGTGCCAGCAGTGGACAGGGGGCTGGGGCCAACGTCCTGACTTTC. Translation gives CASSGQGAGANVLTF.

The chain carries TRBV4-2 and TRBJ1-3; D remains unclear. The germline V and J ends were trimmed by 0 bases and 0 bases, with 6 bases remaining between them. The germline CDR1 and CDR2 sequences are LGHNA and YNFKEQ. This CDR3 comprises 15 residues. CDR3: CASSQEGGSGNTIYF. The CDR3 DNA follows: TGTGCCAGCAGCCAAGAGGGAGGCTCTGGAAACACCATATATTTT.

J is TRBJ2-2 and V is TRBV5-4; 15 nucleotides align to TRBD2. There are 18 residues in the CDR3. From germline, CDR1 is SGHNT and CDR2 YYREEE (reference sequence). The trim removed 0 bases at V and 5 bases at J, leaving 5 bases unmatched. The CDR3 DNA sequence: TGTGCCAGCAGCTTGGGGACTAGCGGGGGGGCGGAAACCGGGGAGCTGTTTTTT. This gives the protein CASSLGTSGGAETGELFF. The full variable domain, completed using reference TRBV5-4 and TRBJ2-2, is ETGVTQSPTHLIKTRGQQVTLRCSSQSGHNTVSWYQQALGQGPQFIFQYYREEENGRGNFPPRFSGLQFPNYSSELNVNALELDDSALYLCASSLGTSGGAETGELFFGEGSRLTVL.

The rearrangement joins TRBV19 to TRBJ2-3, with D possibly matching TRBD1 (6 bases). The CDR3 runs 16 residues. From germline, CDR1 is LNHDA and CDR2 SQIVND (reference sequence). Trimming took off 5 bases at V and 5 bases at J, with 20 bases between the two ends. In nucleotides, the CDR3 is TGTGCCAGTAGTGCTTTTGCCCGGGACAAAGGAGATACGCAGTATTTT. Translation gives CASSAFARDKGDTQYF.

This rearrangement joins TRBV18 to TRBJ1-1; D remains ambiguous. This CDR3 spans 14 amino acids. Trimming removed 0 bases from V and 5 bases from J, with 10 bases in between. Germline CDR1 KGHSH, CDR2 LQKENI. CDR3 amino acids: CASSPPVGGTEAFF. In DNA, the CDR3 is TGTGCCAGCTCACCACCCGTGGGAGGGACTGAAGCTTTCTTT.

The J gene is TRBJ2-3, the V gene TRBV11-2, with 10 nucleotides matching TRBD2. The CDR3 spans 16 residues. V gave up 7 bases and J gave up 2 bases; unmatched junction bases: 9. Germline-derived CDR1 and CDR2 are SGHAT and FQNNGV. The CDR3 spells CASTSGAGGPTDTQYF. CDR3 DNA: TGTGCCAGCACCTCGGGAGCGGGAGGGCCCACAGATACGCAGTATTTT.

This chain joins TRBV27 and TRBJ2-1, with a possible D match to TRBD2 (7 bases). The CDR3 has 14 residues. V shed 8 bases and J shed 9 bases, with 20 bases lying between them. Germline V lookup: CDR1 MNHEY, CDR2 SMNVEV (reference sequence). The CDR3 here is CASEGGASGGEQFF. In DNA form, the CDR3 reads TGTGCCAGCGAGGGGGGGGCGAGCGGCGGTGAGCAGTTCTTC.

The rearrangement uses TRBV7-9 and TRBJ1-5, with D tentatively TRBD1 (6 bases). The germline gives CDR1 SEHNR, CDR2 FQNEAQ (reference sequence). The CDR3 totals 14 residues. Between the trimmed V and J ends, which lost 2 bases and 6 bases, there was a span of 11 bases. The CDR3 DNA sequence: TGTGCCAGCAGCTTATCCCAGGGGAGTCAGCCCCAGCATTTT. This encodes CASSLSQGSQPQHF.

The rearrangement links TRBV5-5 to TRBJ2-7, with TRBD2 matching over 11 bases. V gave up 4 bases and J gave up 2 bases; unmatched junction bases: 5. CDR3 length: 15 residues. Per germline, CDR1 SGHKS and CDR2 YYEKEE (reference sequence). CDR3 protein: CASSKTSGIPYEQYF. The CDR3 bases are TGTGCCAGCAGCAAGACTAGCGGGATACCCTACGAGCAGTACTTC.

The CDR3 DNA reads as TGTGCCAGCAGCCAATCAACGGGGGGACTCTATGGCTACACCTTC. This gives the protein CASSQSTGGLYGYTF. V and J are TRBV16 and TRBJ1-2, with a weak D call TRBD1 (5 bases). V lost 0 bases and J lost 4, with 12 bases in between. The CDR3 length is 15 residues. The V gene's germline CDR1 is KGHSY and CDR2 FQNENV.

The rearrangement links TRBV18 to TRBJ2-1; 13 bases map to TRBD2. The junction had 9 bases not matched to a gene; V was cut back by 6 bases and J by 7 bases. The CDR3 has 16 amino acids. Per the germline V gene, CDR1 is KGHSH and CDR2 is LQKENI. The CDR3 bases are TGTGCCAGCTCGCCAGCCGGGACTAGCGGGACGAATGAGCAGTTCTTC. It translates to CASSPAGTSGTNEQFF. Together with reference TRBV18 and TRBJ2-1, the CDR3 gives the full variable domain: NAGVMQNPRHLVRRRGQEARLRCSPMKGHSHVYWYRQLPEEGLKFMVYLQKENIIDESGMPKERFSAEFPKEGPSILRIQQVVRGDSAAYFCASSPAGTSGTNEQFFGPGTRLTVL.

The gene calls are TRBV2 and TRBJ1-3, with D tentatively TRBD1 (5 bases). CDR1 is SNHLY, CDR2 FYNNEI, per germline. Trimming cost V 4 bases and J 2 bases, with 9 bases left between them. The CDR3 consists of 14 residues. CDR3 nucleotide sequence: TGTGCCAGCAGTGGGGGCTTTACTGGAAACACCATATATTTT. Protein product: CASSGGFTGNTIYF.

V gene TRBV4-1 combines with J gene TRBJ2-1; TRBD1 matches at 10 bases. The V gene end was trimmed by 3 bases and the J gene end by 8 bases; junction bases not matched to a gene: 4. This CDR3 has 14 residues. Germline V lookup: CDR1 MGHRA, CDR2 YSYEKL. The CDR3 DNA is TGCGCCAGCAGCCATCTCGGACAGGGGGATGAGCAGTTCTTC. Protein: CASSHLGQGDEQFF.

This clone is termed medium-sized. The V gene is TRBV29-1, the J gene TRBJ1-6; possible D gene TRBD1, 6 bases. The V end was cut by 6 bases, the J end by 10 bases, with 16 bases between. From germline, CDR1 is SQVTM and CDR2 ANQGSEA. The CDR3 totals 13 residues. CDR3 coding DNA: TGCAGCGTCCAAAGGGGGGAGGGCTCACCCCTCCACTTT. It translates to CSVQRGEGSPLHF.

The chain carries TRBV15 and TRBJ2-7, with 10 bases identical to TRBD1. J was trimmed by 6 bases and V by 6 bases; bases with no gene match: 5. The CDR3 runs to 13 residues. The V gene's germline CDR1 is LNHNV and CDR2 YYDKDF (reference sequence). CDR3 protein: CATSWDRGREQYF. CDR3 bases: TGTGCCACCAGTTGGGACAGGGGACGCGAGCAGTACTTC.

This clone was counted between two and nine times. The chain recombines TRBV7-2 with TRBJ2-1, with 12 bases identical to TRBD2. Trimming removed 2 bases from V and 8 bases from J; junction bases left unmatched: 4. Germline values: CDR1 SGHTA, CDR2 FQGNSA. The CDR3 covers 15 residues. The DNA of the CDR3 is TGTGCCAGCAGCTTACTAGCGGGAGGGCCCTATGAGCAGTTCTTC. Translated: CASSLLAGGPYEQFF.

V is TRBV7-9 and J is TRBJ2-7; TRBD2 aligns across 7 bases. This CDR3 region has 15 residues. From germline, CDR1 is SEHNR and CDR2 FQNEAQ (reference sequence). The trim removed 2 bases at V and 2 bases at J, leaving 6 bases unmatched. The CDR3 sequence is CASSLTKSGTYEQYF. In DNA form, the CDR3 reads TGTGCCAGCAGCTTAACCAAGAGCGGGACCTACGAGCAGTACTTC.

The CDR3 coding sequence is TGCGCCAGCAGCCAAGAGTCGCGAGAGACCCAGTACTTC. This codes for CASSQESRETQYF. V is TRBV4-3 and J is TRBJ2-5; the D is unclear. Looked up from germline, CDR1 is LGHNA and CDR2 is YSLEER. V was trimmed by 0 bases and J by 4 bases, leaving 6 bases between them. CDR3 length: 13 amino acids.

The chain is built from TRBV29-1 and TRBJ2-2; D perhaps matches TRBD1 (6 bases). V lost 5 bases and J lost 4, with 14 bases in between. Germline values: CDR1 SQVTM, CDR2 ANQGSEA. The CDR3 runs 14 residues. The CDR3 sequence: CSVKTGGGTGELFF. The CDR3 nucleotides are TGCAGCGTTAAGACAGGTGGGGGCACCGGGGAGCTGTTTTTT.

The V and J genes are TRBV19 and TRBJ1-4; 7 nucleotides match TRBD1. The CDR3 runs to 16 residues. Germline loops: CDR1 LNHDA, CDR2 SQIVND (reference sequence). The V and J ends lost 5 bases and 2 bases, in that order; junction bases with no gene match: 8. The CDR3 spells CASSSQGRKTNEKLFF. In nucleotides, the CDR3 is TGTGCCAGTAGTTCACAGGGGAGAAAGACTAATGAAAAACTGTTTTTT. Complete variable domain (other parts from reference TRBV19 and TRBJ1-4): DGGITQSPKYLFRKEGQNVTLSCEQNLNHDAMYWYRQDPGQGLRLIYYSQIVNDFQKGDIAEGYSVSREKKESFPLTVTSAQKNPTAFYLCASSSQGRKTNEKLFFGSGTQLSVL.

This clone was picked up one time. Written as DNA, the CDR3 is TGTGCCAGCAGTACAGGGGGAGAGACCCAGTACTTC. Encoded protein: CASSTGGETQYF. The chain is built from TRBV28 and TRBJ2-5; 8 nucleotides match TRBD1. Per germline, CDR1 MDHEN and CDR2 SYDVKM. The V gene end was trimmed by 5 bases and the J gene end by 4 bases; junction bases not matched to a gene: 0. This CDR3 spans 12 amino acids.